The TCR beta chain under discussion was sequenced for a study of T cell responses to AZD1222 COVID-19 vaccine. As to this clone: Its antigen is not known.

Study conclusions and caveats: Baseline seropositivity characterized only six AZD1222 recipients.

V lost 0 bases to trimming and J lost 8 bases, with 10 bases between them. This CDR3 spans 13 amino acids. CDR1 is SGDLS, CDR2 YYNGEE, per germline. Assay used: immunoSEQ multiplex PCR; TCRdb lists only in-frame clones, some missing. Of 110,000 or so clones in the sample, about 90% were seen once. The TCR was taken from an adult in good health. Sequencing was performed on peripheral blood, taken on day 0 of AZD1222 vaccination. The chain carries TRBV9 and TRBJ2-3; D not resolved. CDR3 in DNA: TGTGCCAGCAGCGTAGTGGCACCAGGTACGCAGTATTTT. Translated, it gives CASSVVAPGTQYF.